This T cell receptor (beta chain) derives from a study of blood T cell repertoires in COVID-19. Clones were read by immunoSEQ multiplex PCR, and TCRdb kept only the in-frame ones, dropping some. The sample includes tens of thousands of clones, approximately 91% of them seen just once. Deletions cut 7 bases from V and 1 base from J, with 10 bases between. In germline, CDR1 is MNHEY, CDR2 SVGAGI. This CDR3 is built from 13 residues. This TCR was sampled from a human donor in a cohort sampled during active COVID-19. Sequenced input: peripheral blood. The chain is built from TRBV6-5 and TRBJ1-2; no firm D call. The CDR3 loop is CASTLGVNYGYTF. In DNA form, the CDR3 reads TGTGCCAGCACCTTGGGAGTTAACTATGGCTACACCTTC.